This T cell receptor beta chain is drawn from a study of blood T cell repertoires in COVID-19. In the study overall: Samples of COVID-19 (acute and convalescent) were obtained from the United States, Italy and Spain. PBMCs, B-cell-depleted T cells, or T cells provided the cDNA or gDNA that made up the material.

A Seattle source enrolled patients during active infection and followed them longitudinally. Authors' processing steps: Reference gene primers were amplified, and this amplification served to estimate nucleated cell counts. Sequencing was performed with immunoSEQ multiplex PCR; in TCRdb, only in-frame clones are kept and a portion is missing. V, J and clone size were drawn from that table, and D and trimming were deduced from the DNA. Among 300,000 to 450,000 clones listed, 80% to 90% were seen once. Germline V gene lookup returns CDR1 KGHSH and CDR2 LQKENI. V was shortened by 7 bases and J by 5 bases, with 12 bases between the two germline ends. The CDR3 consists of 13 residues.

The sample taken for sequencing was peripheral blood. This receptor was identified in a young woman with COVID-19, enrolled during active disease. The chain is built from TRBV18 and TRBJ1-5, with D maybe TRBD1 (5 bases). The DNA of the CDR3 is TGTGCCAGCTTTTCGACAGCAGATCAGCCCCAGCATTTT. It is translated as CASFSTADQPQHF. The complete variable domain, with remaining parts taken from reference TRBV18 and TRBJ1-5, reads NAGVMQNPRHLVRRRGQEARLRCSPMKGHSHVYWYRQLPEEGLKFMVYLQKENIIDESGMPKERFSAEFPKEGPSILRIQQVVRGDSAAYFCASFSTADQPQHFGDGTRLSIL.